The 26 T cell receptor beta chains presented below share a single source sample, sequenced in a study of T cells in narcolepsy. TCRdb's copy holds only in-frame clones and misses some; the assay was immunoSEQ multiplex PCR. The repertoire holds some 10,000 clones, with approximately 94% as singletons. Sequenced sample: CD45RA- memory CD4+ T cells from PBMCs. The receptor source for this set is a human donor with narcolepsy.

The J gene is TRBJ1-1, the V gene TRBV9; D uncertain. This CDR3 has 13 residues. V shed 4 bases and J shed 5 bases, with 12 bases lying between them. CDR1 is SGDLS and CDR2 is YYNGEE in the germline V gene. The CDR3 spells CASSPRPRTEAFF. The CDR3 region has the DNA TGTGCCAGCAGCCCTCGGCCGAGGACTGAAGCTTTCTTT.

The chain carries TRBV9 and TRBJ2-3, with D tentatively TRBD1 or TRBD2 (5 bases each). The CDR3 runs 17 residues. Trimming pared 3 bases from V and 4 bases from J, leaving 21 bases between. The germline V gene encodes CDR1 SGDLS and CDR2 YYNGEE. The CDR3: CASSAVFQGAGADTQYF. DNA for the CDR3: TGTGCCAGCAGCGCGGTTTTTCAGGGAGCTGGGGCAGATACGCAGTATTTT.

The V and J genes are TRBV7-9 and TRBJ2-5; D could derive from TRBD1 or TRBD2 (5 bases each). V gave up 0 bases and J gave up 11 bases, with 16 bases separating them. The length of the CDR3 is 14 residues. From germline, CDR1 is SEHNR and CDR2 FQNEAQ (reference sequence). CDR3 DNA: TGTGCCAGCAGCTTAGCGCTGGGGGTGGGGGAGCAGTACTTC. As protein: CASSLALGVGEQYF.

This clone was picked up one time. V and J are TRBV30 and TRBJ1-1; D is undetermined. Trimming cost V 2 bases and J 1 base, with 8 bases left between them. This CDR3 has 13 residues. Germline CDR1 is GTSNPN and CDR2 is SVGIG (reference sequence). As DNA, the CDR3 is TGTGCCTGGAGTCCCCGGGGGAACACTGAAGCTTTCTTT. Its protein is CAWSPRGNTEAFF.

J is TRBJ2-7 and V is TRBV11-2; a weak D match, TRBD1 (6 bases). V lost 4 bases and J 0 bases, leaving 13 bases between the germline ends. The CDR3 contains 15 residues. The germline V gene encodes CDR1 SGHAT and CDR2 FQNNGV. The CDR3 DNA follows: TGTGCCAGCAGCTCAGGGGCGAGGAGCTCCTACGAGCAGTACTTC. Residues: CASSSGARSSYEQYF.

This chain uses TRBV19 with TRBJ1-1; the D gene is possibly TRBD1 (5 bases). Germline V gene lookup returns CDR1 LNHDA and CDR2 SQIVND (reference sequence). The CDR3 has 14 amino acids. The V gene lost 5 bases and the J gene lost 6 bases, with 16 bases spanning the gap. The DNA for the CDR3 is TGTGCCAGTAGTCCGGAGGCGGGGGAGGCTGAAGCTTTCTTT. This sequence encodes CASSPEAGEAEAFF.

CDR3 sequence (DNA): TGTGCCAGCAGCCCCGGGACTAGCGGGGGGTTGACCTACGAGCAGTACTTC. Amino acid sequence: CASSPGTSGGLTYEQYF. V and J are TRBV9 and TRBJ2-7, with 15 bases that match TRBD2. The CDR3 is made up of 17 amino acids. Germline V CDR1 and CDR2: SGDLS, YYNGEE. The junction had 7 bases not matched to a gene; V was cut back by 4 bases and J by 2 bases.

The genes are TRBV6-1 and TRBJ1-5, with D tentatively TRBD1 (5 bases). CDR1 and CDR2 (germline): MNHNS, SASEGT. Deletions cut 5 bases from V and 0 bases from J, with 8 bases between. This CDR3 has 14 residues. The CDR3 DNA reads TGTGCCAGCAGTCCGGGGGGTAGCAATCAGCCCCAGCATTTT. It specifies CASSPGGSNQPQHF.

The gene calls are TRBV15 and TRBJ2-1; perhaps TRBD1 as D (5 bases). There are 15 residues in the CDR3. Trimming took 3 bases from V and 8 from J, leaving 17 bases between them. Germline V gene lookup returns CDR1 LNHNV and CDR2 YYDKDF (reference sequence). The CDR3 here is CATSRTLDSQDEQFF. For the CDR3, the DNA is TGTGCCACCAGCAGGACCCTCGACAGCCAGGATGAGCAGTTCTTC. The full variable domain, completed using reference TRBV15 and TRBJ2-1, is DAMVIQNPRYQVTQFGKPVTLSCSQTLNHNVMYWYQQKSSQAPKLLFHYYDKDFNNEADTPDNFQSRRPNTSFCFLDIRSPGLGDTAMYLCATSRTLDSQDEQFFGPGTRLTVL.

This chain joins TRBV5-1 and TRBJ1-3; D remains ambiguous. Germline V CDR1 and CDR2: SGHRS, YFSETQ. V gave up 0 bases and J gave up 0 bases, with 16 bases separating them. The CDR3 extends over 18 amino acids. The DNA for the CDR3 is TGCGCCAGCAGCTTGGGATACAGTTCCGGGGTCTCTGGAAACACCATATATTTT. Translating gives CASSLGYSSGVSGNTIYF.

The J gene is TRBJ2-2, the V gene TRBV9, with 9 nucleotides matching TRBD2. The CDR3 contains 18 residues. J gave up 7 bases and V 0 bases, and 13 bases lay outside the gene matches. Per germline, CDR1 SGDLS and CDR2 YYNGEE. The CDR3 DNA reads as TGTGCCAGCAGCGTAGGACTAGCGGAGACCCGATTCAACGGGGAGCTGTTTTTT. It encodes CASSVGLAETRFNGELFF.

The table lists this clone with a count of one. The J gene is TRBJ1-1, the V gene TRBV10-3; D ambiguous. From germline, CDR1 is ENHRY and CDR2 SYGVKD. The CDR3 spans 13 residues. Trimming removed 3 bases at V and 0 bases at J, with 5 bases between. CDR3 in amino acids: CAISENMNTEAFF. The CDR3 DNA sequence: TGTGCCATCAGTGAAAACATGAACACTGAAGCTTTCTTT.

The rearrangement links TRBV18 to TRBJ1-1; tentative D call: TRBD1 (5 bases). V was cut by 6 bases and J by 5 bases, with 7 bases left in between. From germline, CDR1 is KGHSH and CDR2 LQKENI. There are 11 residues in the CDR3. The CDR3 is CASSPGTEAFF. DNA of the CDR3: TGTGCCAGCTCCCCAGGGACTGAAGCTTTCTTT.

V is TRBV10-2 and J is TRBJ1-1; D perhaps matches TRBD1 (5 bases). The V gene's germline CDR1 is WSHSY and CDR2 SAAADI. V was shortened by 4 bases and J by 0 bases, with 12 bases between the two germline ends. The CDR3 length is 15 residues. The CDR3 is CASSGSWGMNTEAFF. The CDR3 region has the DNA TGCGCCAGCAGTGGTTCATGGGGGATGAACACTGAAGCTTTCTTT.

This sequence joins TRBV30 and TRBJ1-1, with TRBD1 identical over 7 bases. The length of the CDR3 is 15 residues. V lost 0 bases and J lost 1; bases outside the gene matches: 5. Germline V gene lookup returns CDR1 GTSNPN and CDR2 SVGIG (reference sequence). CDR3: CAWSVEDRWNTEAFF. The CDR3 DNA sequence: TGTGCCTGGAGTGTTGAGGACAGGTGGAACACTGAAGCTTTCTTT.

This chain connects TRBV11-2 to TRBJ1-6; D possibly corresponds to TRBD1 (5 bases). The ends were cut back, 8 bases at V and 1 base at J, with 9 bases in the middle. Germline lookup yields CDR1 SGHAT and CDR2 FQNNGV. The CDR3 extends over 14 amino acids. CDR3 nucleotide sequence: TGTGCCAGCGGTGAGGGGTCCTATAATTCACCCCTCCACTTT. Protein sequence: CASGEGSYNSPLHF.

V usage is TRBV2 and J usage is TRBJ2-2, with D possibly TRBD2 on 6 matching bases. Per the germline V gene, CDR1 is SNHLY and CDR2 is FYNNEI. Between the trimmed V and J ends, which lost 2 bases and 6 bases, there was a span of 16 bases. The CDR3 has 16 amino acids. The CDR3: CASSELPGGRAGELFF. DNA for the CDR3: TGTGCCAGCAGTGAACTTCCCGGGGGACGGGCCGGGGAGCTGTTTTTT.

The chain has TRBV5-4 and TRBJ2-7; 10 bases are a match to TRBD1. Unmatched junction bases numbered 5, after V lost 4 bases and J lost 4 bases. The CDR3 totals 14 residues. CDR1 SGHNT and CDR2 YYREEE come from the germline V gene (reference sequence). The CDR3 DNA reads TGTGCCAGCAGCCCGACAGGGGGCGGATACGAGCAGTACTTC. Residues: CASSPTGGGYEQYF.

This sequence joins TRBV5-1 and TRBJ2-2; D gene ambiguous. The CDR3 runs 13 residues. Germline loops: CDR1 SGHRS, CDR2 YFSETQ. V was clipped by 0 bases and J by 6 bases, with 6 bases between them. CDR3 amino acids: CASSLVVAGELFF. As DNA, the CDR3 is TGCGCCAGCAGCTTGGTCGTCGCCGGGGAGCTGTTTTTT.

This chain uses TRBV11-3 with TRBJ2-7; a weak D match, TRBD1 (6 bases). The CDR3 runs to 14 residues. V was cut by 5 bases and J by 1 base, with 12 bases left in between. Germline values: CDR1 SGHNT, CDR2 YENEEA. CDR3 nucleotide sequence: TGTGCCAGCAGCGACCAGGGGACATCCTACGAGCAGTACTTC. As protein: CASSDQGTSYEQYF.

This clone was picked up one time. The rearrangement links TRBV30 to TRBJ2-5; 7 nucleotides agree with TRBD2. The trim removed 2 bases at V and 5 bases at J, leaving 8 bases unmatched. Germline V gene sequence: CDR1 GTSNPN, CDR2 SVGIG (reference sequence). The length of the CDR3 is 14 residues. The CDR3 loop reads CAWSSGGSRETQYF. The CDR3 coding sequence is TGTGCCTGGAGTTCTGGCGGGAGTCGGGAGACCCAGTACTTC.

This chain links TRBV29-1 with TRBJ2-7; D may be TRBD1 or TRBD2 (5 bases each). In germline, CDR1 is SQVTM, CDR2 ANQGSEA. There are 15 residues in the CDR3. Trimming shortened V by 1 base and J by 2 bases, and 15 bases separated the two germline ends. In DNA form, the CDR3 reads TGCAGCGTTGAAGGGGGGTCTGGGAACCCCTACGAGCAGTACTTC. Translation gives CSVEGGSGNPYEQYF.

The rearrangement uses TRBV4-1 and TRBJ1-5; 9 nucleotides align to TRBD1. V gave up 3 bases and J gave up 4 bases; unmatched junction bases: 10. Germline V gene sequence: CDR1 MGHRA, CDR2 YSYEKL. The CDR3 has 17 amino acids. The CDR3 reads CASSQNPSGTGNQPQHF. For the CDR3, the DNA is TGCGCCAGCAGCCAGAATCCTTCCGGGACAGGGAATCAGCCCCAGCATTTT.

The chain carries TRBV10-1 and TRBJ2-7; perhaps TRBD2 as D (6 bases). Trimming took off 4 bases at V and 5 bases at J, with 15 bases between the two ends. The germline V gene encodes CDR1 WNHNN and CDR2 SYGVQD (reference sequence). This CDR3 region has 14 residues. The DNA of the CDR3 is TGCGCCAGCAGTGGAACCGGGACTGGCAACGAGCAGTACTTC. Protein: CASSGTGTGNEQYF.

The chain carries TRBV5-1 and TRBJ2-2, with D possibly TRBD2 on 5 matching bases. Germline CDR1 reads SGHRS; CDR2 reads YFSETQ. CDR3 size: 16 residues. V shed 0 bases and J shed 1 base, with 10 bases lying between them. The CDR3 loop is CASSLARRGNTGELFF. DNA for the CDR3: TGCGCCAGCAGCTTGGCTCGTCGGGGGAACACCGGGGAGCTGTTTTTT. Variable domain in full (rest from reference TRBV5-1 and TRBJ2-2): KAGVTQTPRYLIKTRGQQVTLSCSPISGHRSVSWYQQTPGQGLQFLFEYFSETQRNKGNFPGRFSGRQFSNSRSEMNVSTLELGDSALYLCASSLARRGNTGELFFGEGSRLTVL.

The V call is TRBV6-1, the J call TRBJ2-5, with D perhaps TRBD1 (6 bases). The CDR3 totals 15 residues. From germline, CDR1 is MNHNS and CDR2 SASEGT. With 7 bases removed from V and 0 bases from J, the gap between germline ends came to 15 bases. DNA for the CDR3: TGTGCCAGCACTCGACAGGCAACGTACCAAGAGACCCAGTACTTC. Residues: CASTRQATYQETQYF.